Each of the 23 T cell receptor beta chains below was sequenced from the same sample in a study of metastatic and nonmetastatic thyroid tumors (dated by TCRdb to the early 2020s). Before undergoing thyroid surgery, none of the patients had been given any kind of treatment. The method behind the library was PCR. Sequencing was carried out with an Illumina HiSeq 4000. TCRdb passed the public sequencing reads through fastp at Q25 and MiXCR, retaining productive beta sequences. The sample yields approximately 7,800 clones; about 30% were counted once. The ten most abundant clones make up approximately 40% of the sample. Sequences were obtained from tumor tissue. The receptors originated from a male donor with papillary thyroid cancer or a benign thyroid nodule (not recorded which). Some clones in this sample may be carry-over from other donors' samples.

This clone appeared once. The chain uses TRBV11-3 and TRBJ2-7; 7 positions match TRBD1. V was pared by 5 bases and J by 4 bases, with 8 bases of the junction left unmatched. Germline lookup yields CDR1 SGHNT and CDR2 YENEEA. The CDR3 runs to 14 residues. CDR3 in amino acids: CASSPPGQIYEQYF. In DNA form, the CDR3 reads TGTGCCAGCAGCCCACCGGGACAGATATACGAGCAGTACTTC.

The chain couples TRBV24-1 to TRBJ2-2; 7 bases fit TRBD2. Germline loops: CDR1 KGHDR, CDR2 SFDVKD. The V and J ends lost 4 bases and 2 bases, in that order; junction bases with no gene match: 3. CDR3 length: 15 residues. CDR3 nucleotides: TGTGCCACCAGTGAAGCGGGATTTAACACCGGGGAGCTGTTTTTT. The encoded protein is CATSEAGFNTGELFF.

This clone was seen a few times. The chain links TRBV6-1 to TRBJ1-1, with D hard to call. V shed 7 bases and J shed 1 base, with 10 bases lying between them. From germline, CDR1 is MNHNS and CDR2 SASEGT. The CDR3 is made up of 13 amino acids. In DNA, the CDR3 is TGTGCCAGCACCTCGCTGAGGAACACTGAAGCTTTCTTT. It translates to CASTSLRNTEAFF.

V is TRBV6-1 and J is TRBJ1-5; the D gene is possibly TRBD1 (5 bases). Trimming stripped 0 bases from V and 0 bases from J, with 18 bases between. Germline CDR1 is MNHNS and CDR2 is SASEGT. The CDR3 consists of 19 residues. The CDR3: CASSEARKDRLYSNQPQHF. The CDR3, as DNA: TGTGCCAGCAGTGAAGCGCGTAAAGACAGACTTTATAGCAATCAGCCCCAGCATTTT.

The chain recombines TRBV5-1 with TRBJ1-1, with D possibly being TRBD1 (6 bases). The CDR3 runs 16 residues. Per the germline V gene, CDR1 is SGHRS and CDR2 is YFSETQ. Trimming took 4 bases from V and 3 from J, leaving 19 bases between them. The CDR3 DNA sequence: TGCGCCAGCAGCGGCCGACAGGTTAATGGTTACACTGAAGCTTTCTTT. It yields the protein CASSGRQVNGYTEAFF.

The rearrangement links TRBV11-2 to TRBJ2-5; tentative D call: TRBD2 (5 bases). CDR3 length equals 13 residues. Germline V CDR1 and CDR2: SGHAT, FQNNGV. V was trimmed by 4 bases and J by 3 bases, leaving 9 bases between them. In nucleotides, the CDR3 is TGTGCCAGCAGCTCGGGATCTAAAGAGACCCAGTACTTC. Protein product: CASSSGSKETQYF.

This clone has only a few counts. The chain is built from TRBV27 and TRBJ1-5, with D tentatively TRBD1 (5 bases). Looked up from germline, CDR1 is MNHEY and CDR2 is SMNVEV (reference sequence). V dropped 8 bases and J dropped 4 bases, with 9 bases sitting between them. The CDR3 extends over 12 amino acids. The DNA for the CDR3 is TGTGCCAGCGGGGCAGGTAATCAGCCCCAGCATTTT. This sequence encodes CASGAGNQPQHF.

By its share, this clone is medium-sized. The chain couples TRBV7-8 to TRBJ2-5; tentative D call: TRBD2 (5 bases). The V gene lost 4 bases and the J gene lost 2 bases, with 8 bases spanning the gap. Germline V CDR1 and CDR2: SGHVS, FQNEAQ. The CDR3 length is 13 residues. CDR3 in DNA: TGTGCCAGCAGCTGGAGGATACAAGAGACCCAGTACTTC. It is translated as CASSWRIQETQYF.

This chain uses TRBV4-3 with TRBJ1-2; 8 bases agree with TRBD1. V lost 0 bases, J lost 4 bases, and 10 bases stayed unmatched. Germline CDR1 reads LGHNA; CDR2 reads YSLEER. This CDR3 region has 17 residues. This CDR3 is CASSQDAPAGGIYGYTF. The CDR3 DNA follows: TGCGCCAGCAGCCAAGACGCCCCCGCAGGGGGCATCTATGGCTACACCTTC.

This clone was observed a few times. This chain connects TRBV11-2 to TRBJ2-2; either TRBD1 or TRBD2 may supply D (7 bases each). Germline-derived CDR1 and CDR2 are SGHAT and FQNNGV. V was shortened by 2 bases and J by 5 bases, with 15 bases between the two germline ends. The CDR3 totals 16 residues. The CDR3 bases are TGTGCCAGCAGCTTAATGGCAGGGGGGGGAACCGGGGAGCTGTTTTTT. It specifies CASSLMAGGGTGELFF.

On this clone itself: At one boundary the junction diverges from the germline segment, which might be a read error. This chain links TRBV19 with TRBJ2-1; TRBD2 might be the D (5 bases). Germline CDR1 and CDR2: LNHDA and SQIVND (reference sequence). The CDR3 length is 14 residues. The CDR3 sequence: CASSITGSFNEQFF. The CDR3 DNA reads as TGTGCCAGTAGTATTACGGGGTCCTTCAATGAGCAGTTCTTC.

This clone was recorded a few times. The CDR3 nucleotides read TGTGCCAGCAGTTCAGGGACAGGGCCAAGGAGTGAAAAACTGTTTTTT. Its translation is CASSSGTGPRSEKLFF. The rearrangement uses TRBV12-3 or TRBV12-4 and TRBJ1-4; TRBD1 aligns across 9 bases. The V and J ends lost 4 bases and 7 bases, in that order; junction bases with no gene match: 10. The CDR3 spans 16 residues.

The chain carries TRBV5-1 and TRBJ1-2; TRBD1 matches 7 bases. Unmatched junction bases numbered 3, after V lost 1 base and J lost 6 bases. Germline loops: CDR1 SGHRS, CDR2 YFSETQ. The CDR3 consists of 13 residues. The CDR3, as DNA: TGCGCCAGCAGCTTGACAGGGGAAAATGGCTACACCTTC. Its protein is CASSLTGENGYTF.

The sample holds a few counts of this clone. The chain links TRBV3-1 to TRBJ1-2, with 11 bases identical to TRBD1. J gave up 3 bases and V 3 bases, and 6 bases lay outside the gene matches. The CDR3 totals 16 residues. CDR1 is LGHDT, CDR2 YNNKEL, per germline (reference sequence). The CDR3 DNA reads as TGTGCCAGCAGCCATTATCCGGGACAGGGGGACTATGGCTACACCTTC. Its translation: CASSHYPGQGDYGYTF.

This clone has just a few counts. The missing conserved phenylalanine or tryptophan at the end of this CDR3 makes a read error likely. The chain combines TRBV28 with TRBJ2-2, with a possible D match to TRBD2 (5 bases). Germline V lookup: CDR1 MDHEN, CDR2 SYDVKM. This CDR3 has 15 amino acids. CDR3 DNA sequence: TGTGCCAGCATTTTACTAGAAAAGAACACCGGGGAGCTGTTTTCT. It translates to CASILLEKNTGELFS.

This clone was seen many times. This chain joins TRBV19 and TRBJ1-2, with D hard to call. V was trimmed by 8 bases and J by 0 bases, leaving 13 bases between them. The CDR3 runs 14 residues. CDR1 and CDR2 from the germline V gene are LNHDA and SQIVND (reference sequence). CDR3 nucleotides: TGTGCCAGTGGTAGACGCAGTGCTAACTATGGCTACACCTTC. It encodes CASGRRSANYGYTF.

This clone was observed a few times. The chain is built from TRBV6-1 and TRBJ1-5, with 8 bases lining up with TRBD1. The trim removed 5 bases at V and 9 bases at J, leaving 15 bases unmatched. The germline CDR1 and CDR2 sequences are MNHNS and SASEGT. The CDR3 consists of 16 residues. CDR3 coding DNA: TGTGCCAGCAGTCAGAGGGGGGGACAGGCTTGGTCGCCCCAGCATTTT. Translation: CASSQRGGQAWSPQHF.

The rearrangement joins TRBV10-3 to TRBJ2-7; D assignment may be TRBD1 or TRBD2 (5 bases each). The V end was cut by 8 bases, the J end by 5 bases, with 13 bases between. CDR3 length: 12 amino acids. The germline CDR1 and CDR2 sequences are ENHRY and SYGVKD. The CDR3 is CAIGGPMDEQYF. The CDR3 region has the DNA TGTGCCATCGGGGGACCCATGGACGAGCAGTACTTC.

The chain uses TRBV11-2 and TRBJ2-1; 13 nucleotides agree with TRBD2. The CDR3 consists of 17 residues. The trim removed 3 bases at V and 10 bases at J, leaving 12 bases unmatched. The germline V gene encodes CDR1 SGHAT and CDR2 FQNNGV. Here the CDR3 DNA reads TGTGCCAGCAGCTTCCGGAGGGGACTAGCGGGAAGTCCCGAGCAGTTCTTC. Its translation: CASSFRRGLAGSPEQFF.

The chain carries TRBV19 and TRBJ2-7; 7 bases fit TRBD2. Germline V gene sequence: CDR1 LNHDA, CDR2 SQIVND (reference sequence). V gave up 7 bases and J gave up 5 bases; unmatched junction bases: 17. The CDR3 is 16 residues long. CDR3 sequence: CASTPGEGRRRNEQYF. The DNA for the CDR3 is TGTGCCAGTACCCCCGGGGAGGGGAGGAGACGGAACGAGCAGTACTTC.

The sample holds a few counts of this clone. The rearrangement links TRBV6-1 to TRBJ1-6; no definite D call. V lost 2 bases to trimming and J lost 6 bases, with 20 bases between them. The CDR3 covers 18 residues. The germline CDR1 and CDR2 sequences are MNHNS and SASEGT. CDR3 sequence (DNA): TGTGCCAGCAGTGAAAGGGATGGACGGACCTACGTTAATTCACCCCTCCACTTT. Translation gives CASSERDGRTYVNSPLHF.

This clone was seen more than once but under ten times. CDR3 protein: CASSLEWGGSKNEQFF. Here the CDR3 DNA reads TGTGCCAGCAGCTTAGAGTGGGGCGGGAGTAAAAATGAGCAGTTCTTC. The chain joins TRBV11-2 to TRBJ2-1; 7 bases map to TRBD2. V was pared by 0 bases and J by 7 bases, with 9 bases of the junction left unmatched. The CDR3 consists of 16 residues. Germline CDR1 and CDR2: SGHAT and FQNNGV.

The sample holds a few counts of this clone. The genes are TRBV7-6 and TRBJ2-1; 14 bases map to TRBD2. Unmatched junction bases numbered 10, after V lost 4 bases and J lost 8 bases. The CDR3 runs 17 residues. Germline V gene sequence: CDR1 SGHVS, CDR2 FNYEAQ. CDR3 region: CASSSQAGTSGRHEQFF. In DNA, the CDR3 is TGTGCCAGCAGCTCCCAGGCGGGGACTAGCGGGAGACATGAGCAGTTCTTC. Variable domain in full (rest from reference TRBV7-6 and TRBJ2-1): GAGVSQSPRYKVTKRGQDVALRCDPISGHVSLYWYRQALGQGPEFLTYFNYEAQQDKSGLPNDRFSAERPEGSISTLTIQRTEQRDSAMYRCASSSQAGTSGRHEQFFGPGTRLTVL.